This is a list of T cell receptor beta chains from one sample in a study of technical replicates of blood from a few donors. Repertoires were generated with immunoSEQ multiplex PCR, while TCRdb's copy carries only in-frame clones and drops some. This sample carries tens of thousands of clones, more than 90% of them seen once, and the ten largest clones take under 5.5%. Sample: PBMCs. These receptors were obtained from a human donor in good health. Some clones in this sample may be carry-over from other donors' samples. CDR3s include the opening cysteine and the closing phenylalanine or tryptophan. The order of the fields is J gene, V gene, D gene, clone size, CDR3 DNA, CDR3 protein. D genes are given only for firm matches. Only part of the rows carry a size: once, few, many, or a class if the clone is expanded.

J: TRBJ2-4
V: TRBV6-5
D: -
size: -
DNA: TGTGCCAGCCATACTAGCATTCAGTACTTC
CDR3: CASHTSIQYF

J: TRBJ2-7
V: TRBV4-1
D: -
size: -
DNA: TGCGCCAGCAGCCAACGGATCCCAGGTACCTACGAGCAGTACTTC
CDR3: CASSQRIPGTYEQYF

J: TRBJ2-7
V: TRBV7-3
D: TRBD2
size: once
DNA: TGTGCCAGCAGCTTAGACGCGGGAGGCCACTACGAGCAGTACTTC
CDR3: CASSLDAGGHYEQYF

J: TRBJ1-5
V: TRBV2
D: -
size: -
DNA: TGTGCCAGCAGGGTATCACCATTCAGGGGACAGCCCCAGCATTTT
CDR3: CASRVSPFRGQPQHF

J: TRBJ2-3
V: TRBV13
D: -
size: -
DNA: TGTGCCAGCAGCTCGTCAGGGGCAGATACGCAGTATTTT
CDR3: CASSSSGADTQYF

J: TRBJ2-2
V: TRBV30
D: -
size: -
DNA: TGTGCCTGGAGTGTAACTGCGGTTCTCACCGGGGAGCTGTTTTTT
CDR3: CAWSVTAVLTGELFF

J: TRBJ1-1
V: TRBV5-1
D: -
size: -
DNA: TGCGCCAGCAGCTTGGGGGAGGCTTTCACTGAAGCTTTCTTT
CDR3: CASSLGEAFTEAFF

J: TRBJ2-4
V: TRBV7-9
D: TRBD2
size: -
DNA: TGTGCCAGCAGCTTCGTCGGACTAGCGGGGGGGCCAACCAAAAACATTCAGTACTTC
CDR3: CASSFVGLAGGPTKNIQYF

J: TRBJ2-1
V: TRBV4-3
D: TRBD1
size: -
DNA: TGCGCCAGCAGCCAAGAGGACAGGGGACTGGGTGAGCAGTTCTTC
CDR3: CASSQEDRGLGEQFF

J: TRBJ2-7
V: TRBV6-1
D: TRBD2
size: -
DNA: TGTGCCAGCAGTGATGGCGGCGGGAGGGTCTCCTACGAGCAGTACTTC
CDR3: CASSDGGGRVSYEQYF

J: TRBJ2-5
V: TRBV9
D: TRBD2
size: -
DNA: TGTGCCAGCAGCGTAGACGAGCGGGGGGCCGTCATCGGGACCCAGTACTTC
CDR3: CASSVDERGAVIGTQYF

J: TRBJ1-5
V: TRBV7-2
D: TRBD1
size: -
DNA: TGTGCCAGCAGCTTAGTTCGGGCAGGGGGCGGACAGCCCCAGCATTTT
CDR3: CASSLVRAGGGQPQHF

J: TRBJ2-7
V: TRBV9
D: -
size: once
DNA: TGTGCCAGCAGTAGCGGAGATGCTTACGAGCAGTACTTC
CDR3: CASSSGDAYEQYF

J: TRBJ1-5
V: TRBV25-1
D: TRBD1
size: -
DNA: TGTGCCAGCAAAAAACTCAGGGGGTCGGAGCCCCAGCATTTT
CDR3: CASKKLRGSEPQHF

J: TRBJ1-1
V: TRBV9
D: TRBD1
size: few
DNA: TGTGCCAGCAGCCTAACGGGACAGGGGGACACTGAAGCTTTCTTT
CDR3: CASSLTGQGDTEAFF

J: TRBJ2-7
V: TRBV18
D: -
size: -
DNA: TGTGCCAGCTCACCGGGACATTTAAGCTCCTACGAGCAGTACTTC
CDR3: CASSPGHLSSYEQYF

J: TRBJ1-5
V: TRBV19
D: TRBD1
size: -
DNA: TGTGCCAGTAGTGATCGACAGGGGGCGTATAGCAATCAGCCCCAGCATTTT
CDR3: CASSDRQGAYSNQPQHF

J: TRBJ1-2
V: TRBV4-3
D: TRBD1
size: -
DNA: TGCGCCAGCAGCCAAGTAGGGACAGGGGTCGGCTACACCTTC
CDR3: CASSQVGTGVGYTF

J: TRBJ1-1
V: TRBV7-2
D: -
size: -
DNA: TGTGCCAGCAGCTCGTGGGCGTTGAACACTGAAGCTTTCTTT
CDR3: CASSSWALNTEAFF

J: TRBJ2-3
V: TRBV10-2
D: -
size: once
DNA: TGCGCCAGCAGTAAGGTGGACACCTCGACGGGAGATACGCAGTATTTT
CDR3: CASSKVDTSTGDTQYF

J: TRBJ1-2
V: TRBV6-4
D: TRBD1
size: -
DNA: TGTGCCAGCAGAAGGACAGGGGGGGACGGCTACACCTTC
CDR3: CASRRTGGDGYTF

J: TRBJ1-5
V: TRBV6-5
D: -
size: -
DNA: TGTGCCACCCGGTTTGCAAGCAATCAGCCCCAGCATTTT
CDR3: CATRFASNQPQHF

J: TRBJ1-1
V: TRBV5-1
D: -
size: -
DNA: TGCGCCAGCAGCCTTCTGGGGGGAACTGAAGCTTTCTTT
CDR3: CASSLLGGTEAFF

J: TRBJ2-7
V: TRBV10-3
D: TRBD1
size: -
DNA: TGTGCCATCAGTGAGGGACAGGCCTCGATCTACGAGCAGTACTTC
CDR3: CAISEGQASIYEQYF

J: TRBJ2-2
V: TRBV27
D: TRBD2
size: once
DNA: TGTGCCAGCAGCAAAACGGGGGGAAGGAGCACCGGGGAGCTGTTTTTT
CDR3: CASSKTGGRSTGELFF

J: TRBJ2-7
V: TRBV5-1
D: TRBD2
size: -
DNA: TGCGCCAGCAGCTTGGGACTAGCGGGAGTAGGGCAGTACTTC
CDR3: CASSLGLAGVGQYF

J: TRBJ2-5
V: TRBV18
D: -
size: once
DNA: TGTGCCAGCTCACCCGGTTTATCTGAGACCCAGTACTTC
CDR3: CASSPGLSETQYF

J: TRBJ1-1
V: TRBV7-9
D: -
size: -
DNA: TGTGCCAGCAGCCTCGGGGAGAACTCTGAAGCTTTCTTT
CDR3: CASSLGENSEAFF

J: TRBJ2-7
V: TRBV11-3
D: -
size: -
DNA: TGTGCCAGCAGCGCAGGGCACCACGAGCAGTACTTC
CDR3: CASSAGHHEQYF

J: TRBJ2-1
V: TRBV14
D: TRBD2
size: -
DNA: TGTGCCAGCAGCCTTCAGGGTTGGCTAGCGGGAGTAGACGAGCAGTTCTTC
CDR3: CASSLQGWLAGVDEQFF

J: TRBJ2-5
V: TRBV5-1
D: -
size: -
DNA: TGCGCCAGCAGCGCAGGGTCAGAGACCCAGTACTTC
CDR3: CASSAGSETQYF

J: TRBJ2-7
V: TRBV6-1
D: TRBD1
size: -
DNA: TGTGCCAGCAGTGGAGGGACAGGGCCCTACGAGCAGTACTTC
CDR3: CASSGGTGPYEQYF

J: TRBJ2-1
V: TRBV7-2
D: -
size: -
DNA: TGTGCCAGCGAGAGCGGGCGCGACAATGAGCAGTTCTTC
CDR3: CASESGRDNEQFF

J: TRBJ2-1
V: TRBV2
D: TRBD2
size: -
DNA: TGTGCCAGCAGTCCCTTAGCGGGAGCTTCCTACAATGAGCAGTTCTTC
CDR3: CASSPLAGASYNEQFF

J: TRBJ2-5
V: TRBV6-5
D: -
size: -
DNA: TGTGCCAGCAGTTCCGGCGGGGGCCGGGAGACCCAGTACTTC
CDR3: CASSSGGGRETQYF

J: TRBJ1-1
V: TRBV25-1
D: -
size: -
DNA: TGTGCCAGCAGTGAAATTGGCAGGGATACTGAAGCTTTCTTT
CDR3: CASSEIGRDTEAFF

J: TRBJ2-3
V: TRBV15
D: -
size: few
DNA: TGTGCCACCAGCAGAGTGACGGGAGCGGATACGCAGTATTTT
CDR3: CATSRVTGADTQYF

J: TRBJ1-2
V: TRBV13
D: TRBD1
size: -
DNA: TGTGCCAGCAGCCTAACGGGGACAGGAGACTATGGCTACACCTTC
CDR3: CASSLTGTGDYGYTF

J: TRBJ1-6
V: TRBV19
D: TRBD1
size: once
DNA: TGTGCCAGTAGTATAGCCGGGACAGGGGGCGGTTCACCCCTCCACTTT
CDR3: CASSIAGTGGGSPLHF

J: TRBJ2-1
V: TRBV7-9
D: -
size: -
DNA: TGTGCCAGCAGCCCCCGGCGGGGAAGCTCCTACAATGAGCAGTTCTTC
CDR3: CASSPRRGSSYNEQFF

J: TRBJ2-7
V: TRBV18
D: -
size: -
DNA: TGTGCCAGCTCACCAAACTCCGAGCAGTACTTC
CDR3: CASSPNSEQYF

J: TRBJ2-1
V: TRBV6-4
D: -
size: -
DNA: TGTGCCAGCAGTGACTCCGGGGGTTTCTTCAACAATGAGCAGTTCTTC
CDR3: CASSDSGGFFNNEQFF

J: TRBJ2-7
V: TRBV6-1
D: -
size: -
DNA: TGTGCCAGCAGTGAACGGAGGCGCGGATTGTCCCATGAGCAGTACTTC
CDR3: CASSERRRGLSHEQYF

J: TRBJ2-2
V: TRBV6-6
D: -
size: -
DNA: TGTGCCAGCAGTTACGTCAGAATGTGGCCCGGGGAGCTGTTTTTT
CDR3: CASSYVRMWPGELFF

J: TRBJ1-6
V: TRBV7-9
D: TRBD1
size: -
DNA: TGTGCCAGCGGACAGGGGGAATCCTATAATTCCCCCCTCCACTTT
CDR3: CASGQGESYNSPLHF

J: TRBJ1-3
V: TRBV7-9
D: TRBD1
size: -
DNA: TGTGCCAGCAACAAAGGAACAGGGGCTTCTGGAAACACCATATATTTT
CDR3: CASNKGTGASGNTIYF

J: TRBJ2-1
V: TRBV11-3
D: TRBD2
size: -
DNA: TGTGCCAGCAGCTTAGGTACTAGCGGGGTCAATGAGCAGTTCTTC
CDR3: CASSLGTSGVNEQFF

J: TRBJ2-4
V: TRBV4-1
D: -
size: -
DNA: TGCGCCAGCAGCCAAGGGCGAGGTGCCAAAAACATTCAGTACTTC
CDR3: CASSQGRGAKNIQYF

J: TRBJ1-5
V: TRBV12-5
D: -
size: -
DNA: TGTGCTAGTGGTTTAGCACAGATTAGCAATCAGCCCCAGCATTTT
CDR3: CASGLAQISNQPQHF

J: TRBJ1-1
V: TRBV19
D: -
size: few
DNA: TGTGCCAGTAGTATTCCAGGTAACACTGAAGCTTTCTTT
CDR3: CASSIPGNTEAFF

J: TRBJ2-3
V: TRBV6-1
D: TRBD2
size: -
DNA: TGTGCCAGCAGTGGGACTAGCGGGGGGGCAGATACGCAGTATTTT
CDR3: CASSGTSGGADTQYF

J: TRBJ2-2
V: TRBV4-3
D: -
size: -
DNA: TGCGCCAGCAGCCAAGAAAGGGCGGGGCGAGGCACCGGGGAGCTGTTTTTT
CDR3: CASSQERAGRGTGELFF

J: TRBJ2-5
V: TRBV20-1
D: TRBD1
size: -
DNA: TGCAGTGCAAACAGGGGAGAGACCCAGTACTTC
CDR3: CSANRGETQYF